A single sample is the source of the 2 T cell receptor beta chains below, sequenced in a study of blood T cell repertoires in COVID-19. The method was immunoSEQ multiplex PCR; TCRdb's version includes in-frame clones alone and lacks a portion of them. The profile covers tens of thousands of clones, with about four fifths appearing a single time and over 35% taken by the ten largest. The sample consisted of peripheral blood. The receptors here all came from a man between 65 and 85 years old with acute or convalescent COVID-19.

V and J are TRBV6-5 and TRBJ1-1; weak D call: TRBD1 (6 bases). Looked up from germline, CDR1 is MNHEY and CDR2 is SVGAGI. Trimming took off 6 bases at V and 0 bases at J, with 8 bases between the two ends. CDR3 length: 13 amino acids. This chain's CDR3 is CASRPGVNTEAFF. CDR3 coding DNA: TGTGCCAGCAGGCCAGGGGTGAACACTGAAGCTTTCTTT.

CDR3 region: CASPLAGGQDTQYF. The CDR3 nucleotides read TGTGCCAGCCCGCTAGCGGGAGGTCAAGATACGCAGTATTTT. The chain recombines TRBV7-9 with TRBJ2-3, with 11 bases lining up with TRBD2. From germline, CDR1 is SEHNR and CDR2 FQNEAQ (reference sequence). The CDR3 contains 14 residues. Germline trimming cut 8 bases from V and 5 bases from J; bases unmatched to any gene: 6.